Listed here are 7 T cell receptor beta chains from one sample, sequenced in a study of T cell repertoires in cytomegalovirus infection. TCRdb re-called the reads through MiXCR, storing one row per CDR3 protein. The table has fewer than 400,000 distinct CDR3 sequences, approximately 18% seen once. Input material: PBMCs. The source is a human donor in good health (CMV status not recorded). Some clones in this sample may be carry-over from other donors' samples.

This clonotype was counted at least ten times. V gene TRBV7-9 combines with J gene TRBJ1-5; D ambiguous. The germline V gene encodes CDR1 SEHNR and CDR2 FQNEAQ (reference sequence). This CDR3 region has 13 residues. Deletions cut 3 bases from V and 6 bases from J, with 9 bases between. Here the CDR3 reads CASSLGLGQPQHF. CDR3 DNA sequence: TGTGCCAGCAGCTTGGGTCTAGGTCAGCCCCAGCATTTT.

This clonotype has just a few counts. One end of the junction does not line up with germline, which may come from a read error. This chain links TRBV11-2 with TRBJ1-2, with D possibly being TRBD1 (5 bases). The CDR3 is 13 residues long. Germline V gene sequence: CDR1 SGHAT, CDR2 FQNNGV. CDR3 coding DNA: TGTGCCAGCAGCCCCGATACCAACTCGGGGCTCAACTTC. This sequence encodes CASSPDTNSGLNF.

This clonotype has a handful of counts. The genes are TRBV19 and TRBJ1-6; a weak D match, TRBD1 (5 bases). V shed 2 bases and J shed 6 bases, with 5 bases lying between them. This CDR3 has 13 residues. Germline CDR1 LNHDA, CDR2 SQIVND (reference sequence). This chain's CDR3 is CASSIQGNSPLHF. The CDR3 nucleotides read TGTGCCAGTAGTATACAGGGTAATTCACCCCTCCACTTT.

This clonotype was found a few times. The chain couples TRBV28 to TRBJ1-1; perhaps TRBD1 as D (6 bases). V lost 4 bases and J 5 bases, leaving 14 bases between the germline ends. The length of the CDR3 is 14 residues. Germline V CDR1 and CDR2: MDHEN, SYDVKM. DNA for the CDR3: TGTGCCAGCAGTTATACAGGGAAAGGGACTGAAGCTTTCTTT. This gives the protein CASSYTGKGTEAFF.

The chain combines TRBV2 with TRBJ2-1; D is perhaps TRBD2 (6 bases). The CDR3 runs 15 residues. Germline CDR1 and CDR2: SNHLY and FYNNEI. V lost 0 bases and J lost 3, with 9 bases in between. CDR3 DNA sequence: TGTGCCAGCAGTGAAGCGGTAGCGGTCTACAATGAGCAGTTCTTC. Translating it yields CASSEAVAVYNEQFF.

Concerning this clonotype: A read error may account for a junction end that differs from germline. J is TRBJ1-2 and V is TRBV7-2; 8 nucleotides agree with TRBD1. The CDR3 extends over 13 amino acids. Germline CDR1 reads SGHTA; CDR2 reads FQGNSA. The CDR3 region is CAISSQGAVGYTF. CDR3 nucleotide sequence: TGTGCCATCAGCTCTCAGGGGGCAGTGGGCTACACCTTC.

In this sample, this clonotype turned up a few times. This sequence joins TRBV6-1 and TRBJ2-7, with D possibly being TRBD1 (6 bases). Germline values: CDR1 MNHNS, CDR2 SASEGT. The V gene lost 6 bases and the J gene lost 3 bases, with 12 bases spanning the gap. The CDR3 contains 13 residues. For the CDR3, the DNA is TGTGCCAGCAGCGACGGGACACACTACGAGCAGTACTTC. Protein product: CASSDGTHYEQYF.